The 30 T cell receptor beta chains below were found in one sample sequenced in a study of OX40 agonist ivuxolimab in advanced cancers. Generated by immunoSEQ multiplex PCR, the TCRdb table keeps only in-frame clones and is missing some. The repertoire holds approximately 76,000 clones, with roughly 86% as singletons. The sample here was CD4+ or CD8+ T cells sorted from blood, taken in a trial of the OX40 agonist ivuxolimab. All receptors derive from an adult with an advanced solid tumor such as melanoma, head and neck, liver or kidney cancer.

The chain links TRBV5-1 to TRBJ1-1; D remains unclear. The length of the CDR3 is 15 residues. Trimming removed 0 bases from V and 1 base from J, with 10 bases in between. Germline lookup yields CDR1 SGHRS and CDR2 YFSETQ. CDR3 amino acids: CASSLGGRENTEAFF. DNA of the CDR3: TGCGCCAGCAGCTTGGGGGGAAGGGAGAACACTGAAGCTTTCTTT. Variable domain in full (rest from reference TRBV5-1 and TRBJ1-1): KAGVTQTPRYLIKTRGQQVTLSCSPISGHRSVSWYQQTPGQGLQFLFEYFSETQRNKGNFPGRFSGRQFSNSRSEMNVSTLELGDSALYLCASSLGGRENTEAFFGQGTRLTVV.

The chain links TRBV25-1 to TRBJ1-6, with D perhaps matching TRBD1 (6 bases). V was trimmed by 8 bases and J by 4 bases, leaving 15 bases between them. The CDR3 is made up of 15 amino acids. Per the germline V gene, CDR1 is MGHDK and CDR2 is SYGVNS. The CDR3 reads CASSGGQGYNSPLHF. The CDR3 coding sequence is TGTGCCAGCTCTGGTGGGCAGGGGTATAATTCACCCCTCCACTTT.

The V call is TRBV11-2, the J call TRBJ1-1, with TRBD1 as a possible D gene (5 bases). V dropped 1 base and J dropped 5 bases, with 11 bases sitting between them. There are 14 residues in the CDR3. Germline assignment: CDR1 SGHAT and CDR2 FQNNGV. The chain's CDR3 is CASSLARTLTEAFF. The CDR3 bases are TGTGCCAGCAGCTTAGCGCGGACATTGACTGAAGCTTTCTTT.

The rearrangement uses TRBV27 and TRBJ2-1; TRBD2 agrees at 13 bases. The V gene's germline CDR1 is MNHEY and CDR2 SMNVEV (reference sequence). The V segment lost 7 bases and the J segment 8 bases; nucleotides outside the gene matches: 8. CDR3 length equals 15 residues. CDR3 loop: CASKLLAGGPYEQFF. The CDR3 region has the DNA TGTGCCAGCAAGTTACTAGCGGGAGGGCCCTATGAGCAGTTCTTC.

The chain has TRBV28 and TRBJ2-5; 7 nucleotides line up with TRBD2. V lost 4 bases, J lost 3 bases, and 5 bases stayed unmatched. The CDR3 covers 14 residues. Germline-derived CDR1 and CDR2 are MDHEN and SYDVKM. The CDR3 nucleotides are TGTGCCAGCAGTTGGGCAGGGAGGGAAGAGACCCAGTACTTC. This encodes CASSWAGREETQYF. Based on the CDR3 plus reference TRBV28 and TRBJ2-5, the full variable domain is DVKVTQSSRYLVKRTGEKVFLECVQDMDHENMFWYRQDPGLGLRLIYFSYDVKMKEKGDIPEGYSVSREKKERFSLILESASTNQTSMYLCASSWAGREETQYFGPGTRLLVL.

The rearrangement uses TRBV6-4 and TRBJ1-4, with D perhaps TRBD1 (5 bases). Germline V gene sequence: CDR1 MRHNA, CDR2 SNTAGT. The CDR3 length is 13 residues. In nucleotides, the CDR3 is TGTACAAAGAGGGGCGCGGCTAATGAAAAACTGTTTTTT. It yields the protein CTKRGAANEKLFF.

V gene TRBV15 combines with J gene TRBJ2-5; D is perhaps TRBD1 or TRBD2 (6 bases each). This CDR3 spans 13 amino acids. Germline-derived CDR1 and CDR2 are LNHNV and YYDKDF (reference sequence). V lost 7 bases and J 7 bases, leaving 16 bases between the germline ends. CDR3 loop: CATNGGPIRTQYF. CDR3 DNA: TGTGCCACCAACGGGGGCCCCATAAGGACCCAGTACTTC.

This sequence joins TRBV27 and TRBJ2-7, with 9 bases lining up with TRBD2. The CDR3 covers 17 residues. V trimming: 5 bases; J trimming: 2 bases; junction bases outside the gene matches: 13. Germline CDR1 MNHEY, CDR2 SMNVEV (reference sequence). This CDR3 is CASSRTFPGLATYEQYF. As DNA, the CDR3 is TGTGCCAGCAGTCGAACCTTCCCGGGACTAGCAACCTACGAGCAGTACTTC.

This clone was found a few times. CDR3 residues: CASSKDRVGTKNIQYF. In DNA form, the CDR3 reads TGTGCCAGCAGCAAGGACAGGGTTGGGACCAAAAACATTCAGTACTTC. V and J are TRBV5-4 and TRBJ2-4, with 8 bases identical to TRBD1. J gave up 2 bases and V 4 bases, and 8 bases lay outside the gene matches. CDR1 and CDR2 (germline): SGHNT, YYREEE (reference sequence). CDR3 length: 16 amino acids.

The rearrangement joins TRBV11-2 to TRBJ2-2; D is unclear. Between the trimmed V and J ends, which lost 4 bases and 2 bases, there was a span of 11 bases. The CDR3 extends over 15 amino acids. Per the germline V gene, CDR1 is SGHAT and CDR2 is FQNNGV. The CDR3 region has the DNA TGTGCCAGCAGCTCAAACGGGCTTAACACCGGGGAGCTGTTTTTT. It encodes CASSSNGLNTGELFF.

The V call is TRBV5-4, the J call TRBJ2-5, with D perhaps matching TRBD2 (6 bases). The CDR3 loop spans 15 amino acids. The ends were cut back, 4 bases at V and 2 bases at J, with 15 bases in the middle. Looked up from germline, CDR1 is SGHNT and CDR2 is YYREEE (reference sequence). As DNA, the CDR3 is TGTGCCAGCAGCGACCCGCGGAGGGGTCAAGAGACCCAGTACTTC. Its protein product is CASSDPRRGQETQYF.

This sequence joins TRBV6-5 and TRBJ1-5, with D hard to call. The germline CDR1 and CDR2 sequences are MNHEY and SVGAGI. The CDR3 contains 12 residues. The V end was cut by 8 bases, the J end by 0 bases, with 5 bases between. This CDR3 is CASGNSNQPQHF. CDR3 DNA sequence: TGTGCCAGCGGTAATAGCAATCAGCCCCAGCATTTT.

This clone was counted between two and nine times. The chain links TRBV11-2 to TRBJ1-5, with TRBD1 matching over 7 bases. Trimming cost V 5 bases and J 1 base; bases outside gene matches: 8. The CDR3 runs to 16 residues. Germline V lookup: CDR1 SGHAT, CDR2 FQNNGV. Here the CDR3 reads CASSALTGTSNQPQHF. The CDR3 DNA follows: TGTGCCAGCAGCGCCTTGACAGGGACCAGCAATCAGCCCCAGCATTTT.

The rearrangement links TRBV4-3 to TRBJ2-3; 10 bases align to TRBD2. Trimming took 4 bases from V and 10 from J; bases not matched to a gene: 14. The CDR3 covers 16 residues. Germline CDR1 reads LGHNA; CDR2 reads YSLEER. CDR3 in amino acids: CASSPGGSGGPLAQYF. The CDR3 nucleotides read TGCGCCAGCAGCCCGGGTGGTAGCGGGGGGCCCTTAGCGCAGTATTTT.

The V gene is TRBV19, the J gene TRBJ1-2, with D maybe TRBD1 (5 bases). Germline CDR1 and CDR2: LNHDA and SQIVND (reference sequence). V was trimmed by 4 bases and J by 4 bases, leaving 13 bases between them. The CDR3 runs to 14 residues. CDR3 nucleotides: TGTGCCAGTAGTACCTTCAGGGAAAGCTATGGCTACACCTTC. It yields the protein CASSTFRESYGYTF.

The rearrangement joins TRBV9 to TRBJ1-2, with TRBD1 matching over 8 bases. Trimming cost V 4 bases and J 6 bases; bases outside gene matches: 11. The CDR3 runs 15 residues. Germline assignment: CDR1 SGDLS and CDR2 YYNGEE. The CDR3 is CASSPQGAPRDGYTF. The DNA for the CDR3 is TGTGCCAGCAGCCCCCAGGGGGCTCCCCGGGATGGCTACACCTTC.

Here the CDR3 reads CASSISFSGATDTQYF. The CDR3 coding sequence is TGTGCCAGTAGTATATCCTTTAGCGGGGCCACAGATACGCAGTATTTT. This chain links TRBV19 with TRBJ2-3; the match to TRBD2 covers 8 bases. J lost 2 bases, V lost 2 bases, and 6 bases had no gene match. In germline, CDR1 is LNHDA, CDR2 SQIVND (reference sequence). The CDR3 length is 16 residues. The complete variable domain, with remaining parts taken from reference TRBV19 and TRBJ2-3, reads DGGITQSPKYLFRKEGQNVTLSCEQNLNHDAMYWYRQDPGQGLRLIYYSQIVNDFQKGDIAEGYSVSREKKESFPLTVTSAQKNPTAFYLCASSISFSGATDTQYFGPGTRLTVL.

The rearrangement links TRBV7-2 to TRBJ2-5; 9 bases are shared with TRBD1. V lost 5 bases and J lost 1; bases outside the gene matches: 11. Germline values: CDR1 SGHTA, CDR2 FQGNSA. The CDR3 is made up of 17 amino acids. The CDR3 nucleotides read TGTGCCAGCAGCACCGGGACAGGGTCGGGGTTCCAAGAGACCCAGTACTTC. It encodes CASSTGTGSGFQETQYF.

J is TRBJ1-1 and V is TRBV28; the D gene is possibly TRBD1 (6 bases). Germline CDR1 MDHEN, CDR2 SYDVKM. V gave up 8 bases and J gave up 6 bases, with 19 bases separating them. This CDR3 contains 14 residues. This chain's CDR3 is CASGRRGGKAEAFF. The CDR3 DNA reads TGTGCCAGCGGCCGACGAGGGGGAAAGGCTGAAGCTTTCTTT.

CDR3 residues: CASSPQRAGETQYF. CDR3 DNA sequence: TGTGCCAGTAGTCCCCAAAGGGCCGGCGAGACCCAGTACTTC. The gene calls are TRBV19 and TRBJ2-5; D not resolved. Germline V gives CDR1 LNHDA, CDR2 SQIVND (reference sequence). V was shortened by 5 bases and J by 5 bases, with 15 bases between the two germline ends. The CDR3 contains 14 residues.

The V and J genes are TRBV5-1 and TRBJ2-2, with 9 nucleotides matching TRBD1. The J segment lost 4 bases and the V segment lost 5 bases, leaving 9 bases of the junction unmatched. This CDR3 has 16 residues. Germline V lookup: CDR1 SGHRS, CDR2 YFSETQ. The CDR3 region has the DNA TGCGCCAGCAGTTCAACGGGGACAGGGACCACCGGGGAGCTGTTTTTT. It yields the protein CASSSTGTGTTGELFF.

This clone was counted only a few times. The chain links TRBV18 to TRBJ1-3, with D unresolved. The germline gives CDR1 KGHSH, CDR2 LQKENI. The length of the CDR3 is 12 residues. V was trimmed by 0 bases and J by 3 bases, leaving 0 bases between them. The CDR3 bases are TGTGCCAGCTCACCACCTGGAAACACCATATATTTT. Translation: CASSPPGNTIYF.

Concerning this clone itself: Within the sample, other DNA sequences also encode this same CDR3. The chain has TRBV4-1 and TRBJ1-2; D is uncertain. There are 13 residues in the CDR3. Trimming shortened V by 1 base and J by 5 bases, and 8 bases separated the two germline ends. Germline values: CDR1 MGHRA, CDR2 YSYEKL. In DNA, the CDR3 is TGCGCCAGCAGCCAAGGGCAAGGGTATGGCTACACCTTC. This codes for CASSQGQGYGYTF.

The V and J genes are TRBV20-1 and TRBJ2-7, with a weak D call TRBD2 (5 bases). CDR3 length: 11 amino acids. CDR1 is DFQATT and CDR2 is SNEGSKA in the germline V gene (reference sequence). Trimming removed 3 bases at V and 2 bases at J, with 5 bases between. As DNA, the CDR3 is TGCAGTGCTAGCGGGGCCTACGAGCAGTACTTC. It codes for CSASGAYEQYF.

The V and J genes are TRBV5-4 and TRBJ1-6; 10 bases agree with TRBD1. The germline CDR1 and CDR2 sequences are SGHNT and YYREEE (reference sequence). This CDR3 region has 14 residues. Trimming at V came to 2 bases and at J to 11 bases, leaving 4 bases not matched to a gene. CDR3 region: CASSFGTGETPLHF. The DNA of the CDR3 is TGTGCCAGCAGCTTTGGGACAGGGGAAACACCCCTCCACTTT. Using reference TRBV5-4 and TRBJ1-6 for the parts outside the CDR3, the full variable domain is ETGVTQSPTHLIKTRGQQVTLRCSSQSGHNTVSWYQQALGQGPQFIFQYYREEENGRGNFPPRFSGLQFPNYSSELNVNALELDDSALYLCASSFGTGETPLHFGNGTRLTVT.

For this clone: Mismatch with germline at one junction end may stem from a read error. This rearrangement joins TRBV7-7 to TRBJ2-1; possible D gene TRBD2, 5 bases. CDR3 length equals 13 residues. Germline V gene data show CDR1 as SSHAT and CDR2 as FNYEAQ (reference sequence). CDR3 protein: CASSPGVYNEQFF. The CDR3, as DNA: TGTGCTAGCAGCCCCGGGGTTTACAATGAGCAGTTCTTC.

The chain joins TRBV29-1 to TRBJ2-1, with TRBD2 identical over 12 bases. The CDR3 length is 14 residues. Unmatched junction bases numbered 9, after V lost 6 bases and J lost 9 bases. The germline gives CDR1 SQVTM, CDR2 ANQGSEA. DNA for the CDR3: TGCAGCGTGGCTAGCGGGAGGGCCGGTTTTGAGCAGTTCTTC. Translation gives CSVASGRAGFEQFF.

The rearrangement links TRBV30 to TRBJ2-1; D unclear. This CDR3 is 15 amino acids long. Deletions cut 0 bases from V and 7 bases from J, with 16 bases between. Germline-derived CDR1 and CDR2 are GTSNPN and SVGIG (reference sequence). Here the CDR3 DNA reads TGTGCCTGGAGTGTACAAGGCGCTAGAAGAAATGAGCAGTTCTTC. Its translation is CAWSVQGARRNEQFF.

This clone was counted a single time. The chain is built from TRBV6-6 and TRBJ1-6, with TRBD1 as a possible D gene (5 bases). CDR1 MNHNY and CDR2 SVGAGI come from the germline V gene (reference sequence). V lost 6 bases and J lost 5, with 14 bases in between. The CDR3 length is 15 residues. The CDR3 DNA reads as TGTGCCAGCAGGCGGCCCGGGGCAAATAATTCACCCCTCCACTTT. Protein product: CASRRPGANNSPLHF.

The genes are TRBV5-5 and TRBJ2-7, with TRBD2 identical over 8 bases. Germline V gives CDR1 SGHKS, CDR2 YYEKEE (reference sequence). Trimming at V came to 2 bases and at J to 2 bases, leaving 6 bases not matched to a gene. This CDR3 region has 15 residues. DNA for the CDR3: TGTGCCAGCAGCTTCGTCGGGCGGGGGGCCTACGAGCAGTACTTC. Translation: CASSFVGRGAYEQYF.